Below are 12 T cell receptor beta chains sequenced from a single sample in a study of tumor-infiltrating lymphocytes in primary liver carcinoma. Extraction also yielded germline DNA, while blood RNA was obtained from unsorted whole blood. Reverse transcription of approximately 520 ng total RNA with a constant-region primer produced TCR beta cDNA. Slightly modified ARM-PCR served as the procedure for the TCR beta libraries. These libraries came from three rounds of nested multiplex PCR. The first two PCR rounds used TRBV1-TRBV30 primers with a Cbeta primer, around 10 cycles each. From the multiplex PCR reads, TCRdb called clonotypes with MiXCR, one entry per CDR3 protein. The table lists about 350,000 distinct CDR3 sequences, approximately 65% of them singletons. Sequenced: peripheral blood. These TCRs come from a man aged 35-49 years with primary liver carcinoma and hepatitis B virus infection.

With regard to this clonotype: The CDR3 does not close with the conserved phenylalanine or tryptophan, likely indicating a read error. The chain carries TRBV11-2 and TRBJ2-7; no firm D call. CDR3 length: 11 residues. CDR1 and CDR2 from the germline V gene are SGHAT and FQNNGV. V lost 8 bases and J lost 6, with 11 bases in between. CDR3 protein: CASRVAFEQYL. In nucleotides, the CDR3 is TGTGCCAGCCGGGTTGCTTTCGAGCAGTACCTC.

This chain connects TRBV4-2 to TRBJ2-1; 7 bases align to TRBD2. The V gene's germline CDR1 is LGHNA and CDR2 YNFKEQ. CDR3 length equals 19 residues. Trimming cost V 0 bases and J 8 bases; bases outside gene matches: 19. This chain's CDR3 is CASSQEGGPEGKLYDEQFF. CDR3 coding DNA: TGTGCCAGCAGCCAAGAGGGAGGGCCTGAGGGAAAGTTGTACGATGAGCAGTTCTTC.

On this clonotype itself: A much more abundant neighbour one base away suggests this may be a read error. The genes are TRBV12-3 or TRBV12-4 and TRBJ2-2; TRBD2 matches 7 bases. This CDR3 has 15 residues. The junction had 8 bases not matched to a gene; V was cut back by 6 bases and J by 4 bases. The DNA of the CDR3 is TGTGCCAGCAGGCCTAGAGGGAGGGCCACCGGGGAGCTGTTTTTT. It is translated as CASRPRGRATGELFF.

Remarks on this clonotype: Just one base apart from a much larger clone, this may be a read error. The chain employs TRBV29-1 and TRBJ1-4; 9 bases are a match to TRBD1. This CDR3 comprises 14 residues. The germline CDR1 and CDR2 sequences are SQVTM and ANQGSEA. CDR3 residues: CGVFLGTGNEKLFF. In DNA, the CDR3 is TGCGGCGTTTTCCTCGGGACAGGGAATGAAAAACTGTTTTTT.

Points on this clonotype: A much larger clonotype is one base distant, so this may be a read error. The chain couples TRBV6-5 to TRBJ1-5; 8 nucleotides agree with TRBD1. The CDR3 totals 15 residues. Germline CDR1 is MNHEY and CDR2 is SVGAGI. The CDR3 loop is CAGSSDRARNQPQHF. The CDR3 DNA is TGTGCCGGCAGTTCGGACAGGGCGCGCAATCAGCCCCAGCATTTT.

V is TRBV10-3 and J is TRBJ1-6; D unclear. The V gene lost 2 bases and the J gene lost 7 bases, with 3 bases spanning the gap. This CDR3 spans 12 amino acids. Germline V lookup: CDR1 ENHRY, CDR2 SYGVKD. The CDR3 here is CAISEENSPLHF. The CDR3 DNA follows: TGTGCCATCAGTGAGGAGAATTCACCCCTCCACTTT.

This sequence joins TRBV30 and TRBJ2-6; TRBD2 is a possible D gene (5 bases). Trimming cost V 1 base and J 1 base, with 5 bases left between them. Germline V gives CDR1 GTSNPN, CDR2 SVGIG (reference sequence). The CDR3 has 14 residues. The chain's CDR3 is CAWSGESGANVLTF. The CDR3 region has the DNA TGTGCCTGGAGTGGGGAGTCTGGGGCCAACGTCCTGACTTTC.

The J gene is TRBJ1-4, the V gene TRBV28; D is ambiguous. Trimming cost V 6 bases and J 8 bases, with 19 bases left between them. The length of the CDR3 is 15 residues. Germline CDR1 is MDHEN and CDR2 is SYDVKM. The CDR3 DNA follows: TGTGCCAGCAGAGAAGGACCTCCGGTTCGGGAAAAACTGTTTTTT. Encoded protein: CASREGPPVREKLFF.

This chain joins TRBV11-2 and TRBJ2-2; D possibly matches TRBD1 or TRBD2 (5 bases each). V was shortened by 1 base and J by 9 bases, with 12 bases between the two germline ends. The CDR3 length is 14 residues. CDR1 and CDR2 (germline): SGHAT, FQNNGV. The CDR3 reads CASSLGSGTRELFF. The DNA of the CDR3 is TGTGCCAGCAGCTTAGGGTCTGGGACCAGGGAGCTGTTTTTT. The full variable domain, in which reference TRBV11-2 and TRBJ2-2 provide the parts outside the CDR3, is EAGVAQSPRYKIIEKRQSVAFWCNPISGHATLYWYQQILGQGPKLLIQFQNNGVVDDSQLPKDRFSAERLKGVDSTLKIQPAKLEDSAVYLCASSLGSGTRELFFGEGSRLTVL.

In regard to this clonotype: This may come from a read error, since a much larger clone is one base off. This chain's CDR3 is CVSSLAGGPTDTQYF. CDR3 in DNA: TGTGTCAGCAGTTTAGCGGGAGGGCCCACAGATACGCAGTATTTT. The chain links TRBV6-6 to TRBJ2-3; 11 positions match TRBD2. CDR3 length equals 15 residues. CDR1 and CDR2 from the germline V gene are MNHNY and SVGAGI (reference sequence).

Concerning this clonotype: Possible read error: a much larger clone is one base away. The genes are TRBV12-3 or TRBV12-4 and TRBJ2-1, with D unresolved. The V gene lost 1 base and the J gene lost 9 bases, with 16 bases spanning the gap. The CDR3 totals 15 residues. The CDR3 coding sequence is TGTGCCAGCAGTTTAGTTGCGGTGGTCTTTCCTGAGCAGTTCTTC. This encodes CASSLVAVVFPEQFF.

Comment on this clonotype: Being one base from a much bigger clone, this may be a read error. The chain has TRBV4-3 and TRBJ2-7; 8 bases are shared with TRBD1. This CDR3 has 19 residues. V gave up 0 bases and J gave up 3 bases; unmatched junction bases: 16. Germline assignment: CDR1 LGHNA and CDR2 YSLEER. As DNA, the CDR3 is TGCGCCAGCAGCCAAGATATGCGCACTCCCGGGACAGGCTACTACGAGCAGTACTTC. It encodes CASSQDMRTPGTGYYEQYF.